This T cell receptor beta chain was sequenced during a study of human T cells and chemical hapten exposure. Study-level information: Small discrepancies in pooled library volume mainly accounted for the varying TCR yields per sample. Study-level results: Alopecia in all donors means immunity may differ from healthy individuals.

This sample's time point: pre-sensitization, week 0. Treatment meaning: therapeutic diphenylcyclopropenone sensitization with weekly scalp DPC. This clonotype has more than one count but fewer than ten. Its matching antigen is unknown. CDR1 is SQVTM, CDR2 ANQGSEA, per germline. Trimming removed 8 bases at V and 1 base at J, with 8 bases between. The length of the CDR3 is 11 residues. TCRdb re-analysed the RACE reads in MiXCR, keeping a single row per CDR3 protein. Among fewer than 300,000 distinct CDR3 sequences listed, around 9.3% were seen once. The clonotype was recovered from a woman between 35 and 50 years old with alopecia areata. Some clones in this sample may be carry-over from other donors' samples. The material was whole blood, obtained in connection with sensitization to the hapten diphenylcyclopropenone (DPC). The J gene is TRBJ1-2, the V gene TRBV29-1; D call uncertain. CDR3 sequence reads: CSTYSNYGYTF. The CDR3 DNA sequence: TGCAGCACTTACAGTAACTATGGCTACACCTTC. The full variable domain, completed using reference TRBV29-1 and TRBJ1-2, is SAVISQKPSRDICQRGTSLTIQCQVDSQVTMMFWYRQQPGQSLTLIATANQGSEATYESGFVIDKFPISRPNLTFSTLTVSNMSPEDSSIYLCSTYSNYGYTFGSGTRLTVV.